One and the same sample provided the 9 T cell receptor beta chains below, sequenced in a study of control samples from healthy donors and cancer patients. This table comes from immunoSEQ multiplex PCR, and its TCRdb copy is limited to in-frame clones, with some not included. The repertoire holds about 110,000 clones, approximately 82% seen once, with about 7% in the top ten. Source material: blood. The receptors shown here come from a man younger than 35 in good health.

In this sample, this clone turned up once. The chain is built from TRBV7-9 and TRBJ2-7; TRBD1 matches 8 bases. Germline CDR1 and CDR2: SEHNR and FQNEAQ (reference sequence). This CDR3 contains 15 residues. V lost 7 bases to trimming and J lost 2 bases; unmatched junction nucleotides: 10. CDR3 protein: CASTADSGGPYEQYF. The CDR3 nucleotides are TGTGCCAGCACCGCCGACTCAGGGGGCCCCTACGAGCAGTACTTC.

This clone showed up just a few times. This chain joins TRBV5-5 and TRBJ1-3; TRBD1 matches at 8 bases. The CDR3 is 15 residues long. J lost 4 bases, V lost 2 bases, and 5 bases had no gene match. The germline gives CDR1 SGHKS, CDR2 YYEKEE (reference sequence). As DNA, the CDR3 is TGTGCCAGCAGCTTCAGGGGGCTGCAGGGAAACACCATATATTTT. Residues: CASSFRGLQGNTIYF.

This clone has just one count. V usage is TRBV6-5 and J usage is TRBJ1-1; the D gene is possibly TRBD1 (5 bases). This CDR3 comprises 16 residues. Between the trimmed V and J ends, which lost 4 bases and 1 base, there was a span of 16 bases. Germline values: CDR1 MNHEY, CDR2 SVGAGI. The CDR3 protein is CASSSWRTNRNTEAFF. The CDR3 DNA reads as TGTGCCAGCAGTTCCTGGCGGACAAATCGGAACACTGAAGCTTTCTTT.

By proportion, this clone is large. This rearrangement joins TRBV4-1 to TRBJ1-4; D gene uncertain. The CDR3 is made up of 13 amino acids. V was cut by 1 base and J by 4 bases, with 4 bases left in between. Germline assignment: CDR1 MGHRA and CDR2 YSYEKL. The CDR3 region is CASSQGINEKLFF. As DNA, the CDR3 is TGCGCCAGCAGCCAAGGGATTAATGAAAAACTGTTTTTT.

The rearrangement uses TRBV6-5 and TRBJ1-3, with D uncertain. The CDR3 contains 14 residues. Trimming pared 2 bases from V and 1 base from J, leaving 6 bases between. Germline CDR1 and CDR2: MNHEY and SVGAGI. The CDR3 coding sequence is TGTGCCAGCAGTTACGGCAGATCTGGAAACACCATATATTTT. As protein: CASSYGRSGNTIYF.

This clone is a singleton in its sample. The rearrangement uses TRBV5-1 and TRBJ1-6; TRBD1 aligns across 7 bases. Germline-derived CDR1 and CDR2 are SGHRS and YFSETQ. The length of the CDR3 is 18 residues. J was trimmed by 0 bases and V by 0 bases; bases with no gene match: 6. The CDR3 here is CASSLGQGKISYNSPLHF. CDR3 DNA: TGCGCCAGCAGCTTGGGACAGGGAAAAATCTCCTATAATTCACCCCTCCACTTT. The full variable domain, with the rest looked up from reference TRBV5-1 and TRBJ1-6, is KAGVTQTPRYLIKTRGQQVTLSCSPISGHRSVSWYQQTPGQGLQFLFEYFSETQRNKGNFPGRFSGRQFSNSRSEMNVSTLELGDSALYLCASSLGQGKISYNSPLHFGNGTRLTVT.

V gene TRBV18 combines with J gene TRBJ1-2; a possible D gene is TRBD1 (6 bases). The CDR3 loop spans 15 amino acids. V was trimmed by 1 base and J by 8 bases, leaving 17 bases between them. Germline loops: CDR1 KGHSH, CDR2 LQKENI. The CDR3 region is CASSPLGGRETGYTF. CDR3 nucleotides: TGTGCCAGCTCACCACTGGGGGGCAGGGAAACAGGCTACACCTTC. Filled out from reference TRBV18 and TRBJ1-2, the complete variable domain reads NAGVMQNPRHLVRRRGQEARLRCSPMKGHSHVYWYRQLPEEGLKFMVYLQKENIIDESGMPKERFSAEFPKEGPSILRIQQVVRGDSAAYFCASSPLGGRETGYTFGSGTRLTVV.

This sequence joins TRBV5-1 and TRBJ2-7, with 10 bases that match TRBD1. Germline values: CDR1 SGHRS, CDR2 YFSETQ. This CDR3 region has 14 residues. V gave up 4 bases and J gave up 4 bases; unmatched junction bases: 5. The CDR3 DNA follows: TGCGCCAGCAGCCTCGGGACAGGGGTTTACGAGCAGTACTTC. Amino acid sequence: CASSLGTGVYEQYF.

V usage is TRBV9 and J usage is TRBJ2-3; D not resolved. Germline loops: CDR1 SGDLS, CDR2 YYNGEE. The CDR3 has 12 residues. Trimming pared 1 base from V and 6 bases from J, leaving 6 bases between. CDR3 loop: CASSVSDDTQYF. CDR3 bases: TGTGCCAGCAGCGTATCCGATGATACGCAGTATTTT.